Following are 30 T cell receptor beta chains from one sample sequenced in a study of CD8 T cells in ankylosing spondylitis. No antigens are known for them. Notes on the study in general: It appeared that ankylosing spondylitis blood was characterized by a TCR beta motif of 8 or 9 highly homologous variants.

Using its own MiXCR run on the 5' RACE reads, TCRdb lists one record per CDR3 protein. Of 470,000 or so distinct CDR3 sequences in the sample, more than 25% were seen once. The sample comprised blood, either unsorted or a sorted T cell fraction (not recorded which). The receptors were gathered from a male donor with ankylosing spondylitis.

The CDR3 protein is CASSLGEAPLHF. In nucleotides, the CDR3 is TGTGCCAGCAGCTTAGGGGAGGCACCCCTCCACTTT. This chain uses TRBV11-3 with TRBJ1-6; D is unresolved. This CDR3 spans 12 amino acids. Per the germline V gene, CDR1 is SGHNT and CDR2 is YENEEA. V dropped 1 base and J dropped 11 bases, with 6 bases sitting between them.

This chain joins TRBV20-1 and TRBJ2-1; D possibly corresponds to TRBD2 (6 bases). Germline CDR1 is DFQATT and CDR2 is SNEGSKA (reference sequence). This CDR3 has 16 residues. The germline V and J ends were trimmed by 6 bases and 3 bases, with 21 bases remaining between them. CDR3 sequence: CSAVGGTAGNYNEQFF. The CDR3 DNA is TGCAGTGCGGTGGGCGGGACCGCGGGGAACTACAATGAGCAGTTCTTC.

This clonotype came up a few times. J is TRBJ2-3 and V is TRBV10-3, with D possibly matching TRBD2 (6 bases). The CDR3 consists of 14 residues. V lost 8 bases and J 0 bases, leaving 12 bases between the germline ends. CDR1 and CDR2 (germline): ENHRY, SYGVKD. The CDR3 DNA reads TGTGCCATCCGGCTAGCGACTAGCACAGATACGCAGTATTTT. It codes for CAIRLATSTDTQYF.

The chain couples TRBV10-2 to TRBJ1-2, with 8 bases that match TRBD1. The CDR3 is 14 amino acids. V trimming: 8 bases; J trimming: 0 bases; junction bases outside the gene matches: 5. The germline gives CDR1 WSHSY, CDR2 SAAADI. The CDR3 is CASEDRASNYGYTF. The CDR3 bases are TGCGCCAGCGAGGACAGGGCGTCTAACTATGGCTACACCTTC.

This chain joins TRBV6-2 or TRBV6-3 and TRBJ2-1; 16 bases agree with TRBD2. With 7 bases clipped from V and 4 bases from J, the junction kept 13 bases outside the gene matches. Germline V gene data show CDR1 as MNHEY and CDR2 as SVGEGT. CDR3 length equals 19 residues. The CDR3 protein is CASNRAGLAGGPRYNEQFF. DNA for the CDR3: TGTGCCAGCAATCGAGCGGGACTAGCGGGAGGGCCGAGGTACAATGAGCAGTTCTTC.

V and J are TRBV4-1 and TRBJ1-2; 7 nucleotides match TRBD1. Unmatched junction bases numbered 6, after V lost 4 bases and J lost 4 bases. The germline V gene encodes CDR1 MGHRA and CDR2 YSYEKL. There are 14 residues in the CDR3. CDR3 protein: CASSRGQAGYGYTF. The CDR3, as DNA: TGCGCCAGCAGCCGAGGACAGGCGGGCTATGGCTACACCTTC.

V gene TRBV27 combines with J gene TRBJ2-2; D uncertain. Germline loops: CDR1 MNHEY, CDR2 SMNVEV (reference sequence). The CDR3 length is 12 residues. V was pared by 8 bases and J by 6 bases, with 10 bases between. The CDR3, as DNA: TGTGCCAGCTCGCACCTTCCCGGGGAGCTGTTTTTT. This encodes CASSHLPGELFF.

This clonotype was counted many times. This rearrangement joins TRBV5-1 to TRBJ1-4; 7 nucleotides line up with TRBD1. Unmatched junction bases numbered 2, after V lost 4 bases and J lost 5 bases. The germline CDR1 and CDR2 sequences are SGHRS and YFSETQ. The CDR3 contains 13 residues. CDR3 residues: CASSPGQNEKLFF. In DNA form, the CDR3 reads TGCGCCAGCAGCCCGGGACAGAATGAAAAACTGTTTTTT.

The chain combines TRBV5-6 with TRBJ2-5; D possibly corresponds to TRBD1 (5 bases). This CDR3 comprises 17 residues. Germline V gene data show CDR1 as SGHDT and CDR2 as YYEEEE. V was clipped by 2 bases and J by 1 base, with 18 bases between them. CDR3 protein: CASSFLSRGTTQETQYF. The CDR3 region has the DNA TGTGCCAGCAGCTTCCTCAGTAGGGGCACCACCCAAGAGACCCAGTACTTC.

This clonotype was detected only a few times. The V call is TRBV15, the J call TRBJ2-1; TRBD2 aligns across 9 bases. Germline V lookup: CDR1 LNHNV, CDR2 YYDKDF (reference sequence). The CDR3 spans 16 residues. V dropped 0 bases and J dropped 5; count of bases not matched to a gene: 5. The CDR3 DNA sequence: TGTGCCACCAGCAGAGATAGCCTAGCGGGGCACAATGAGCAGTTCTTC. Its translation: CATSRDSLAGHNEQFF.

The CDR3 loop reads CASSRTGGTDTQYF. CDR3 in DNA: TGTGCCAGCTCGCGGACAGGGGGCACAGATACGCAGTATTTT. The V call is TRBV18, the J call TRBJ2-3; 9 nucleotides match TRBD1. Germline CDR1 is KGHSH and CDR2 is LQKENI. This CDR3 has 14 residues. V was pared by 6 bases and J by 1 base, with 2 bases of the junction left unmatched. The full variable domain, rest sourced from reference TRBV18 and TRBJ2-3, is NAGVMQNPRHLVRRRGQEARLRCSPMKGHSHVYWYRQLPEEGLKFMVYLQKENIIDESGMPKERFSAEFPKEGPSILRIQQVVRGDSAAYFCASSRTGGTDTQYFGPGTRLTVL.

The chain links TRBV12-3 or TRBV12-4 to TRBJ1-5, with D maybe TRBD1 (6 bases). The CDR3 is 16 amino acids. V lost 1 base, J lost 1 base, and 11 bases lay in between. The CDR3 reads CASSLGGGLSNQPQHF. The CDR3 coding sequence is TGTGCCAGCAGTTTAGGGGGGGGCTTAAGCAATCAGCCCCAGCATTTT.

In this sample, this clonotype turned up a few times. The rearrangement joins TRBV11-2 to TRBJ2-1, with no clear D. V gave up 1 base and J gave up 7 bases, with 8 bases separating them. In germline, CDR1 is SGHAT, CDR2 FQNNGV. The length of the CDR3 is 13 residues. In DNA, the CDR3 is TGTGCCAGCAGCTTAGTCCATTCTAATGAGCAGTTCTTC. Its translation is CASSLVHSNEQFF.

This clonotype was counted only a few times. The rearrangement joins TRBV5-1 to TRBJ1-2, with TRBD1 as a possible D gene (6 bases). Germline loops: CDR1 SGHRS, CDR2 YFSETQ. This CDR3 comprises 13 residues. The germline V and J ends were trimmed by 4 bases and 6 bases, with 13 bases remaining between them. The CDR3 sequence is CASSPQGLDGYTF. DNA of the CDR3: TGCGCCAGCAGCCCACAGGGATTGGATGGCTACACCTTC.

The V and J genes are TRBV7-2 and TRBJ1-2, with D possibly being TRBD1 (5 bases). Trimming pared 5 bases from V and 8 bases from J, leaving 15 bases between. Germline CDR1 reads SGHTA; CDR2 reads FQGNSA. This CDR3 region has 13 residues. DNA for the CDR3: TGTGCCAGCAGCCTCCAGGGTTTAAGGGGCTACACCTTC. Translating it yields CASSLQGLRGYTF.

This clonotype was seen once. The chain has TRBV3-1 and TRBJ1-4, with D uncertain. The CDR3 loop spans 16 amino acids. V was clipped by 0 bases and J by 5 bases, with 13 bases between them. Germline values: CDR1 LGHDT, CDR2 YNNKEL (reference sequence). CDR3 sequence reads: CASSQEKRAQNEKLFF. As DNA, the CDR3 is TGTGCCAGCAGCCAAGAGAAGAGGGCCCAGAATGAAAAACTGTTTTTT.

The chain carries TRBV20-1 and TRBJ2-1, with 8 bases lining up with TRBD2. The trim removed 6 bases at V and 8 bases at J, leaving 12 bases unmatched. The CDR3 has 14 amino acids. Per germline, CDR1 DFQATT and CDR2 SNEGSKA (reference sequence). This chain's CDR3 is CSAESGSFIYEQFF. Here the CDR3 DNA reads TGCAGTGCAGAAAGCGGGAGCTTTATCTATGAGCAGTTCTTC.

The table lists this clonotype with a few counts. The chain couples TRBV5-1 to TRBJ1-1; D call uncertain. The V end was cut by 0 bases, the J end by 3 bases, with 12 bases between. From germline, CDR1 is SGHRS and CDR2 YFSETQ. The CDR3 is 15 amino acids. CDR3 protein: CASSLDPWGDTEAFF. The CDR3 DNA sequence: TGCGCCAGCAGCTTGGACCCCTGGGGTGACACTGAAGCTTTCTTT.

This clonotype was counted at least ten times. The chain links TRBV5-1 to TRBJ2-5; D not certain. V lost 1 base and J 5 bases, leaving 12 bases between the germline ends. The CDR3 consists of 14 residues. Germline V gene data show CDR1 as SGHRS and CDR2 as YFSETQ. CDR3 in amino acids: CASSLSVLGETQYF. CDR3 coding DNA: TGCGCCAGCAGCTTGTCAGTCCTCGGGGAGACCCAGTACTTC.

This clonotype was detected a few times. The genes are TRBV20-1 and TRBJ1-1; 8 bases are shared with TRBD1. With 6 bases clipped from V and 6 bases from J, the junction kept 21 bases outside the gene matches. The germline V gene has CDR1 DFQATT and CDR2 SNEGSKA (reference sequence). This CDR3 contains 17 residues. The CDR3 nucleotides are TGCAGTGCACAGAGAGGATTGGAGAGACAGGGGCAATCTGAAGCTTTCTTT. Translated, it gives CSAQRGLERQGQSEAFF.

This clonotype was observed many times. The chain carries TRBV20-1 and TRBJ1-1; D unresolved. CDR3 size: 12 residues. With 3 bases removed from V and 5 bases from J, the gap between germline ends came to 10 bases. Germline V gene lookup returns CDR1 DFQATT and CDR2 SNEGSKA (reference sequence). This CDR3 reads CSASLGRTEAFF. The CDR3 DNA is TGCAGTGCTAGCCTGGGGAGGACTGAAGCTTTCTTT.

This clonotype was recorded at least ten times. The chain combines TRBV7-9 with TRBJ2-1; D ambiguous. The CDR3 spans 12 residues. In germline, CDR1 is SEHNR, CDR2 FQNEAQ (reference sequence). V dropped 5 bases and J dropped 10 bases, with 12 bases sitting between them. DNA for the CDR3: TGTGCCAGCAGCCCTTTGGGCGAAGAGCAGTTCTTC. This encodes CASSPLGEEQFF.

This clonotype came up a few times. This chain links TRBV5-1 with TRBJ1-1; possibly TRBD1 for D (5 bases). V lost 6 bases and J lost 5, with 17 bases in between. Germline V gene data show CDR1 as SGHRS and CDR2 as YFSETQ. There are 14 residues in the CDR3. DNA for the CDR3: TGCGCCAGCACCCTATCGACAGTGGAAACTGAAGCTTTCTTT. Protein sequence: CASTLSTVETEAFF.

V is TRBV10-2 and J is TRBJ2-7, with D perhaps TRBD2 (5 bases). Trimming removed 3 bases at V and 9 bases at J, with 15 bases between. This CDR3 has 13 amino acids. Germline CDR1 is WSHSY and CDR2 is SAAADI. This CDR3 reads CASSEGKGSGQYV. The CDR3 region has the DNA TGCGCCAGCAGTGAAGGAAAAGGAAGCGGGCAGTACGTC.

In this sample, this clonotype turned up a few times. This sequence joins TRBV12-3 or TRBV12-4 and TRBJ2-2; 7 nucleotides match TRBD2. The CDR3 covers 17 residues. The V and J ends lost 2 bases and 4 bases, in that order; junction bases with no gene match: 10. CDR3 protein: CASSLYLAGDGTGELFF. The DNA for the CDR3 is TGTGCCAGCAGTTTATATTTGGCGGGAGACGGCACCGGGGAGCTGTTTTTT.

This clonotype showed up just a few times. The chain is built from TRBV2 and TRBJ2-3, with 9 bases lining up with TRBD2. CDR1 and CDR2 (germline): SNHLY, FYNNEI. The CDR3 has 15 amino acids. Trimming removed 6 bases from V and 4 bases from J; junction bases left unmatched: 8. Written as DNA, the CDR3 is TGTGCCAGCAGCTTTAGCGGGAGCAAACCAGATACGCAGTATTTT. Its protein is CASSFSGSKPDTQYF.

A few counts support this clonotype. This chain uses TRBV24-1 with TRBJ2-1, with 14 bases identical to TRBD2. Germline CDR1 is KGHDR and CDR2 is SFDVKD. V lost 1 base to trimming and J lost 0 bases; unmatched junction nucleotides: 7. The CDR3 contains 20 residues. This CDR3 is CATSDFAGTSGGSSYNEQFF. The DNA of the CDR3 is TGTGCCACCAGTGATTTTGCCGGGACTAGCGGGGGCAGCTCCTACAATGAGCAGTTCTTC.

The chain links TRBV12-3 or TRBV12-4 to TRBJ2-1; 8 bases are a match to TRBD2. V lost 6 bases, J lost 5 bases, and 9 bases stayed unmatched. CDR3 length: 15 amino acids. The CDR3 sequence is CASRLPGLVNNEQFF. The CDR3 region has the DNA TGTGCCAGCAGGTTACCGGGACTAGTAAACAATGAGCAGTTCTTC.

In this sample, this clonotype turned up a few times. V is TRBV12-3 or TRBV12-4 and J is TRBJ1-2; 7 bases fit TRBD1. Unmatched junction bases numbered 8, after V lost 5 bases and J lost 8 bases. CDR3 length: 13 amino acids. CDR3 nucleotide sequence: TGTGCCAGCAGTACCGGACAGGAGAGGGGCTACACCTTC. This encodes CASSTGQERGYTF.

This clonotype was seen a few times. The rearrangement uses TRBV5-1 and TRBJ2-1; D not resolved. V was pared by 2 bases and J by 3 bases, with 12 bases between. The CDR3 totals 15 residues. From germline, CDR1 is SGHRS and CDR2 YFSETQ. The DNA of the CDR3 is TGCGCCAGCAGCTTCGGTGATAGGGACTACAATGAGCAGTTCTTC. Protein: CASSFGDRDYNEQFF.